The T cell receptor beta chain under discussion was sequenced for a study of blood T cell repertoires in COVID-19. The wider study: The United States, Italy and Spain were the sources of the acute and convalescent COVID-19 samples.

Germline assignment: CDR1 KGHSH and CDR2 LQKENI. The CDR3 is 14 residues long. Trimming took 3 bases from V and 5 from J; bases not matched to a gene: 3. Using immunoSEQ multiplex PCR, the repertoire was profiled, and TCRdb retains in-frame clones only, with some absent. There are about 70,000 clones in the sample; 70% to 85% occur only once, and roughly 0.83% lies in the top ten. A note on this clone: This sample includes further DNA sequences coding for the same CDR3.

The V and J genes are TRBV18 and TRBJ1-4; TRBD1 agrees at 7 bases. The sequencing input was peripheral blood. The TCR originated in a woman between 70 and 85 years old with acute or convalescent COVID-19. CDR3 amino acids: CASSPDRTNEKLFF. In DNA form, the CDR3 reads TGTGCCAGCTCACCGGACAGGACGAATGAAAAACTGTTTTTT.